The 23 T cell receptor beta chains listed next were all sequenced from one sample in a study of cytomegalovirus exposure and HLA in healthy donors. Researchers ran the PCR with 60 Vbeta and 13 Jbeta primers. The method was immunoSEQ multiplex PCR; TCRdb's version includes in-frame clones alone and lacks a portion of them. Of 150,000 or so clones listed, 74% are singletons. The sample taken for sequencing was PBMCs. The receptors derive from a young man in good health and CMV-seropositive.

The chain carries TRBV11-2 and TRBJ2-3, with TRBD2 matching over 9 bases. V was clipped by 4 bases and J by 0 bases; unmatched bases: 5. The CDR3 sequence is 16 residues long. Germline CDR1 and CDR2: SGHAT and FQNNGV. The CDR3 coding sequence is TGTGCCAGCAGCTCCCTAACTAGCGGGAGCACAGATACGCAGTATTTT. Translating it yields CASSSLTSGSTDTQYF.

Comment on this clone: This CDR3 is also generated by other DNA sequences in the sample. The V gene is TRBV4-3, the J gene TRBJ1-3; D gene unclear. V was clipped by 0 bases and J by 4 bases, with 7 bases between them. This CDR3 has 14 residues. The germline V gene has CDR1 LGHNA and CDR2 YSLEER. CDR3 loop: CASSQDLPGNTIYF. The CDR3 nucleotides are TGCGCCAGCAGCCAAGACCTCCCGGGAAACACCATATATTTT.

V is TRBV19 and J is TRBJ2-7, with 12 bases aligning to TRBD2. Germline V lookup: CDR1 LNHDA, CDR2 SQIVND (reference sequence). The length of the CDR3 is 16 residues. Germline trimming cut 4 bases from V and 3 bases from J; bases unmatched to any gene: 7. This chain's CDR3 is CASSNPTSGRNYEQYF. The CDR3, as DNA: TGTGCCAGTAGTAACCCTACTAGCGGGAGGAACTACGAGCAGTACTTC. Using reference TRBV19 and TRBJ2-7 for the parts outside the CDR3, the full variable domain is DGGITQSPKYLFRKEGQNVTLSCEQNLNHDAMYWYRQDPGQGLRLIYYSQIVNDFQKGDIAEGYSVSREKKESFPLTVTSAQKNPTAFYLCASSNPTSGRNYEQYFGPGTRLTVT.

This chain uses TRBV11-2 with TRBJ2-5, with 7 positions matching TRBD2. The CDR3 spans 14 residues. The germline gives CDR1 SGHAT, CDR2 FQNNGV. V shed 4 bases and J 5 bases; nucleotides not matched to a gene: 7. CDR3 nucleotides: TGTGCCAGCAGCTCATTAGCGGGTGGGGAGACCCAGTACTTC. Protein: CASSSLAGGETQYF.

The CDR3 sequence is CASSLLGQGDEKLFF. In DNA, the CDR3 is TGTGCCAGCAGTTTATTGGGACAGGGGGATGAAAAACTGTTTTTT. This rearrangement joins TRBV27 to TRBJ1-4; TRBD1 agrees at 11 bases. The CDR3 contains 15 residues. Trimming took 1 base from V and 6 from J; bases not matched to a gene: 1. Germline CDR1 is MNHEY and CDR2 is SMNVEV (reference sequence).

The J gene is TRBJ2-2, the V gene TRBV28; D not certain. Trimming took 6 bases from V and 1 from J, leaving 6 bases between them. The CDR3 covers 13 residues. CDR1 MDHEN and CDR2 SYDVKM come from the germline V gene. CDR3 sequence reads: CASRQLNTGELFF. CDR3 nucleotide sequence: TGTGCCAGCAGACAGTTGAACACCGGGGAGCTGTTTTTT.

This clone was picked up one time. CDR3 residues: CASSMRGTSYEQYF. The CDR3 DNA reads as TGTGCCAGTAGTATGCGGGGAACTTCCTACGAGCAGTACTTC. The genes are TRBV19 and TRBJ2-7; possible D gene TRBD2, 6 bases. Between the trimmed V and J ends, which lost 3 bases and 1 base, there was a span of 10 bases. This CDR3 has 14 amino acids. The germline V gene has CDR1 LNHDA and CDR2 SQIVND (reference sequence).

This chain links TRBV7-2 with TRBJ2-7; D gene ambiguous. Per the germline V gene, CDR1 is SGHTA and CDR2 is FQGNSA. The V end lost 5 bases, the J end lost 0 bases, and 11 bases lay between the germline ends. The CDR3 extends over 14 amino acids. CDR3 in amino acids: CASSETYHSYEQYF. The CDR3, as DNA: TGTGCCAGCAGCGAAACTTACCACTCCTACGAGCAGTACTTC. Full variable domain (remainder filled in from reference TRBV7-2 and TRBJ2-7): GAGVSQSPSNKVTEKGKDVELRCDPISGHTALYWYRQSLGQGLEFLIYFQGNSAPDKSGLPSDRFSAERTGGSVSTLTIQRTQQEDSAVYLCASSETYHSYEQYFGPGTRLTVT.

This chain uses TRBV5-1 with TRBJ2-7; D is undetermined. CDR1 is SGHRS, CDR2 YFSETQ, per germline. Trimming left V 2 bases short and J 1 base short, with 7 bases between. The CDR3 covers 13 residues. The CDR3 loop is CASSLTPSYEQYF. Here the CDR3 DNA reads TGCGCCAGCAGCTTAACTCCATCCTACGAGCAGTACTTC.

About this clone: The junction departs from germline at one end; a sequencing error may be responsible. The gene calls are TRBV6-5 and TRBJ2-3; D uncertain. The CDR3 contains 14 residues. Germline CDR1 is MNHEY and CDR2 is SVGAGI. The CDR3 DNA follows: TGTGGCAGCAGTTACAGACTCTTAACAGATACGCAGTATTTT. Its protein product is CGSSYRLLTDTQYF.

A word on this clone: It is likely a read error, because the conserved phenylalanine at the end of the CDR3 is missing. The rearrangement uses TRBV2 and TRBJ1-1; D is uncertain. This CDR3 is 13 amino acids long. Germline V gene sequence: CDR1 SNHLY, CDR2 FYNNEI. Trimming pared 5 bases from V and 4 bases from J, leaving 11 bases between. The CDR3 DNA is TGTGCCAGCAGTTATCTAGCAACCACTGAAGCTTTCATT. It codes for CASSYLATTEAFI.

Worth noting for this clone: A junction boundary mismatches the germline segment, possibly from a read error. V usage is TRBV5-4 and J usage is TRBJ1-2; possibly TRBD1 for D (6 bases). This CDR3 has 13 amino acids. In germline, CDR1 is SGHNT, CDR2 YYREEE (reference sequence). The CDR3 region has the DNA TGTGCTAGCAGCCAGGACAGCTACTATGGCTACACCTTC. This codes for CASSQDSYYGYTF.

The chain employs TRBV7-8 and TRBJ2-7; the match to TRBD2 covers 12 bases. The junction had 2 bases not matched to a gene; V was cut back by 4 bases and J by 1 base. The CDR3 runs 15 residues. The germline CDR1 and CDR2 sequences are SGHVS and FQNEAQ. CDR3: CASSSLAGGSYEQYF. CDR3 coding DNA: TGTGCCAGCAGCTCACTAGCGGGGGGTTCCTACGAGCAGTACTTC.

There are a few counts of this clone. This chain links TRBV2 with TRBJ1-2, with 9 bases matching TRBD1. The J segment lost 3 bases and the V segment lost 6 bases, leaving 5 bases of the junction unmatched. Germline lookup yields CDR1 SNHLY and CDR2 FYNNEI. This CDR3 spans 14 amino acids. DNA for the CDR3: TGTGCCAGCAGAACAGGGGGCGCCTACTATGGCTACACCTTC. This codes for CASRTGGAYYGYTF.

This clone was seen more than once but under ten times. The chain joins TRBV6-5 to TRBJ1-2, with TRBD1 matching 7 bases. Per germline, CDR1 MNHEY and CDR2 SVGAGI. This CDR3 spans 12 amino acids. V trimming: 5 bases; J trimming: 8 bases; junction bases outside the gene matches: 5. This CDR3 is CASSGTVDGYTF. As DNA, the CDR3 is TGTGCCAGCAGTGGGACAGTGGACGGCTACACCTTC.

The chain carries TRBV30 and TRBJ2-7, with 8 bases fitting TRBD2. The CDR3 runs 15 residues. The V gene's germline CDR1 is GTSNPN and CDR2 SVGIG (reference sequence). The trim removed 4 bases at V and 7 bases at J, leaving 15 bases unmatched. The CDR3 loop is CAWNSPWREVYEQYF. Written as DNA, the CDR3 is TGTGCCTGGAACTCTCCATGGCGGGAGGTTTATGAGCAGTACTTC.

This clone was observed a single time. CDR3 nucleotides: TGCACCAGCAGTGAGAAAACTGGAAACACCATATATTTT. Its translation: CTSSEKTGNTIYF. The gene calls are TRBV1 and TRBJ1-3. TRBV1 counts as a pseudogene. The CDR3 has 13 residues.

This rearrangement joins TRBV7-2 to TRBJ2-3, with 9 bases matching TRBD2. CDR3 length: 16 amino acids. CDR1 is SGHTA and CDR2 is FQGNSA in the germline V gene. The junction had 13 bases not matched to a gene; V was cut back by 8 bases and J by 4 bases. The CDR3 coding sequence is TGTGCCAGCTCCCGAAGGGGTAGCGGGGGCGCAGATACGCAGTATTTT. This encodes CASSRRGSGGADTQYF.

This clone was recorded only once. V usage is TRBV5-4 and J usage is TRBJ2-1, with 13 bases fitting TRBD2. The CDR3 runs 14 residues. The germline V gene encodes CDR1 SGHNT and CDR2 YYREEE (reference sequence). V lost 7 bases to trimming and J lost 8 bases; unmatched junction nucleotides: 6. DNA of the CDR3: TGTGCCAGCCGGACTAGCGGGAGAATAGATGAGCAGTTCTTC. Translated: CASRTSGRIDEQFF.

This clone was observed a single time. This chain connects TRBV5-4 to TRBJ1-2, with 7 bases matching TRBD1. The junction had 7 bases not matched to a gene; V was cut back by 1 base and J by 4 bases. Germline V gene lookup returns CDR1 SGHNT and CDR2 YYREEE (reference sequence). CDR3 size: 15 residues. As DNA, the CDR3 is TGTGCCAGCAGCTTGACCGGGACAGACGTCTATGGCTACACCTTC. This sequence encodes CASSLTGTDVYGYTF.

The chain employs TRBV7-9 and TRBJ1-6; 10 bases match TRBD1. V dropped 3 bases and J dropped 9; count of bases not matched to a gene: 8. The CDR3 runs to 16 residues. The germline CDR1 and CDR2 sequences are SEHNR and FQNEAQ (reference sequence). The CDR3: CASSFGGTGVTSPLHF. The CDR3 DNA reads TGTGCCAGCAGCTTTGGCGGGACAGGGGTTACTTCACCCCTCCACTTT.

The chain joins TRBV5-4 to TRBJ1-2; 7 nucleotides line up with TRBD1. V gave up 0 bases and J gave up 6 bases; unmatched junction bases: 2. CDR1 and CDR2 (germline): SGHNT, YYREEE (reference sequence). The CDR3 length is 13 residues. The CDR3 coding sequence is TGTGCCAGCAGCTTGGGAGGGGGCAATGGCTACACCTTC. Its protein is CASSLGGGNGYTF.

This chain uses TRBV7-9 with TRBJ2-7; 7 bases line up with TRBD1. Germline V lookup: CDR1 SEHNR, CDR2 FQNEAQ (reference sequence). Trimming took 1 base from V and 3 from J; bases not matched to a gene: 3. This CDR3 is 14 amino acids long. The CDR3 sequence: CASSLDRGYYEQYF. For the CDR3, the DNA is TGTGCCAGCAGCTTAGACAGGGGCTACTACGAGCAGTACTTC.